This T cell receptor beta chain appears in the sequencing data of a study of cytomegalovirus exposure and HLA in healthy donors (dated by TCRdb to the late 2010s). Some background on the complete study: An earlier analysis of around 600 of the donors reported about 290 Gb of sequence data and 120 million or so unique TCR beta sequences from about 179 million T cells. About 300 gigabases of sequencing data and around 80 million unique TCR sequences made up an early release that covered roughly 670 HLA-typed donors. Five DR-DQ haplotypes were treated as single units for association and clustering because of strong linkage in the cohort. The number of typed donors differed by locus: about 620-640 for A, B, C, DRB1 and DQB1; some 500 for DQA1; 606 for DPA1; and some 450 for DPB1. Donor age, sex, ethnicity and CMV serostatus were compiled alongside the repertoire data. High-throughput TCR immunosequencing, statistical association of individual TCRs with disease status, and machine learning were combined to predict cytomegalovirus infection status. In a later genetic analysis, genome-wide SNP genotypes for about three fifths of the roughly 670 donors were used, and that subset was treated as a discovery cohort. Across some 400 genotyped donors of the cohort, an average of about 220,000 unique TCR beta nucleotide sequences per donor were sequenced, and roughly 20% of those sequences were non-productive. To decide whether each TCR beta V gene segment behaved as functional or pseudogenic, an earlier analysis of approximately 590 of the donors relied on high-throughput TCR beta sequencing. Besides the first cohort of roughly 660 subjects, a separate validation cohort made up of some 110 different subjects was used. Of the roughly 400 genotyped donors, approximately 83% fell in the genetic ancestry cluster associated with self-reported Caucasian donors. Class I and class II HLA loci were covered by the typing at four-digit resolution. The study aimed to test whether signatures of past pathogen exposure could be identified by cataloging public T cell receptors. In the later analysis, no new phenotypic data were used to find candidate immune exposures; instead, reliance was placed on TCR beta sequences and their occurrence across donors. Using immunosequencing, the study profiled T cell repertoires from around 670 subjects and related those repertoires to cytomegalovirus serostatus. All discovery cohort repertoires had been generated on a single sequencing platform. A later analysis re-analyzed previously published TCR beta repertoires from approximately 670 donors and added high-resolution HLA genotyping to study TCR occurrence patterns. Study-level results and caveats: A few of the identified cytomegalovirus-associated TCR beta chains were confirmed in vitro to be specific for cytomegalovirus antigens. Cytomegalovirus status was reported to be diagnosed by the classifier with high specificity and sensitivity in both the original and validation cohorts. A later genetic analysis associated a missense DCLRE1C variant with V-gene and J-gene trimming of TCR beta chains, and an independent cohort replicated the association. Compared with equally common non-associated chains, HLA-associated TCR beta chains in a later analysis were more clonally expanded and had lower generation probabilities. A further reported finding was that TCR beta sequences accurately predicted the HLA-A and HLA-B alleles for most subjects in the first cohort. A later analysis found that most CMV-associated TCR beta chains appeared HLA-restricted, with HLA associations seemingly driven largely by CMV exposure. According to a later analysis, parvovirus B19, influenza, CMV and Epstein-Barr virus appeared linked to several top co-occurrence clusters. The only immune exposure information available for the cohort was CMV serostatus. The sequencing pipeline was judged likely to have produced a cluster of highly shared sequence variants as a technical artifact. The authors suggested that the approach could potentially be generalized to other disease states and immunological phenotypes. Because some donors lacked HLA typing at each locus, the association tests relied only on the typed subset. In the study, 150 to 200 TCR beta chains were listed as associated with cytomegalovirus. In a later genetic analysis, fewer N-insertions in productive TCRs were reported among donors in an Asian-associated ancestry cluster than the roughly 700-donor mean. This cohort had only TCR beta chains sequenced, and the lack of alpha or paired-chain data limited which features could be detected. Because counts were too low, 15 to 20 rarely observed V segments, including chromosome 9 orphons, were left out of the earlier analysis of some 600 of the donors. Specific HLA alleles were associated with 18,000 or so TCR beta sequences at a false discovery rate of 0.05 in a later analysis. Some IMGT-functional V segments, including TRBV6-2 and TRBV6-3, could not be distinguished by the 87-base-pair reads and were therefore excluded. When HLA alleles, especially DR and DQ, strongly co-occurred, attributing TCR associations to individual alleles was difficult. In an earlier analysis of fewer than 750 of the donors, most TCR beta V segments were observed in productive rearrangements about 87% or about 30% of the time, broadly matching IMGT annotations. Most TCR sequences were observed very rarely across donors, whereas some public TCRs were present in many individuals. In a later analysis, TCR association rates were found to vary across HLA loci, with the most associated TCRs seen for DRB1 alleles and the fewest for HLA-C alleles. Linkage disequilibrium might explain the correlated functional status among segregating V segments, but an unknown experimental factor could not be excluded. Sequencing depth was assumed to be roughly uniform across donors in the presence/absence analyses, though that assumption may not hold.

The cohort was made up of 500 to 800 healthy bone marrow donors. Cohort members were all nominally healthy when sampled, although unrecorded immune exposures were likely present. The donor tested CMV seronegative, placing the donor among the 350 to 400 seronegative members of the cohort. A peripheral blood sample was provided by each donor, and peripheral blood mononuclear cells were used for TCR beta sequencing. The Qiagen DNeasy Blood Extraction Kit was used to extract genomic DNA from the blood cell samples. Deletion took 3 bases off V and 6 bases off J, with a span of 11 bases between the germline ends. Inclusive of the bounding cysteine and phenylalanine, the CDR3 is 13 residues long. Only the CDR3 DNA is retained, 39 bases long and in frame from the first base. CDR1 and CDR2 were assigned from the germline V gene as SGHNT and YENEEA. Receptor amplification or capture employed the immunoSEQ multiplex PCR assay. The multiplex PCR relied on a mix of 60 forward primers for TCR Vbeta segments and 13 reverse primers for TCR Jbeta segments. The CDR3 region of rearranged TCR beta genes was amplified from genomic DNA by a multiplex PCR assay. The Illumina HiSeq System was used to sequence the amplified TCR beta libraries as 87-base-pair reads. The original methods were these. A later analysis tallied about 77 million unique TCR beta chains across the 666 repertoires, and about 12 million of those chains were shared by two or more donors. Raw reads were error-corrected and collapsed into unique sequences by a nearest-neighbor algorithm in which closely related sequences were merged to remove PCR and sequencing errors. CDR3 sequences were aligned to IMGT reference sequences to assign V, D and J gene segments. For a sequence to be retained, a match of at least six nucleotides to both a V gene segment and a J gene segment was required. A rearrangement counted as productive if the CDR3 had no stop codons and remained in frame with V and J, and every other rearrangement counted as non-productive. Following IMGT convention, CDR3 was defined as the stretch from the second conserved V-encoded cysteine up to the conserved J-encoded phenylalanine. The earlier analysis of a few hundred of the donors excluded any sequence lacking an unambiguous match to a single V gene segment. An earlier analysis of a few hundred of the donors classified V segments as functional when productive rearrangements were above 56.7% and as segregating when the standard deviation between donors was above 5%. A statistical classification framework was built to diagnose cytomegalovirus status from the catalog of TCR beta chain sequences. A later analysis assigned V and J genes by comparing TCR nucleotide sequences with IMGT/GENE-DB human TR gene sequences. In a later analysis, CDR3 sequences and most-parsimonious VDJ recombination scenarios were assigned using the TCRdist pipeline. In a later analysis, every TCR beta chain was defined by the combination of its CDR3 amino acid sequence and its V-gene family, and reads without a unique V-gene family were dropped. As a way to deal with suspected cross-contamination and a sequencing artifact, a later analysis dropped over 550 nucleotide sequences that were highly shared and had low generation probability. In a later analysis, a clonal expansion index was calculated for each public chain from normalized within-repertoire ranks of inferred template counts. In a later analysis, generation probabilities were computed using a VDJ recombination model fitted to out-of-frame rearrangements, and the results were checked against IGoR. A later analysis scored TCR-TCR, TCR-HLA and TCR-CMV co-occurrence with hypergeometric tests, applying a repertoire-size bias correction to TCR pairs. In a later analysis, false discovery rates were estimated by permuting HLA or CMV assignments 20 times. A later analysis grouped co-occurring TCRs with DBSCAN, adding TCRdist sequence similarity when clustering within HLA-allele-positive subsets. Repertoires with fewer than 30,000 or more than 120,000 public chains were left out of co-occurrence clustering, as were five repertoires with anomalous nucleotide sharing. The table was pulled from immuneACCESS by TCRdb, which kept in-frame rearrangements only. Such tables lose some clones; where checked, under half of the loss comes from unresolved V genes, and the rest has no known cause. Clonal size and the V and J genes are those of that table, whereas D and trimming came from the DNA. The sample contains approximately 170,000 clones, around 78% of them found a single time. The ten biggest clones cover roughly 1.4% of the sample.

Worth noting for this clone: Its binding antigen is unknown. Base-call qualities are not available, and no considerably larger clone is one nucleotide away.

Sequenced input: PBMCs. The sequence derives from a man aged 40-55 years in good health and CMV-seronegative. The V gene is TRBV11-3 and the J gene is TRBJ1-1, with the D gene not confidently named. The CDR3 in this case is CASSLSGRSEAFF. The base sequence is TGTGCCAGCAGCTTGAGCGGGAGGTCTGAAGCTTTCTTT.